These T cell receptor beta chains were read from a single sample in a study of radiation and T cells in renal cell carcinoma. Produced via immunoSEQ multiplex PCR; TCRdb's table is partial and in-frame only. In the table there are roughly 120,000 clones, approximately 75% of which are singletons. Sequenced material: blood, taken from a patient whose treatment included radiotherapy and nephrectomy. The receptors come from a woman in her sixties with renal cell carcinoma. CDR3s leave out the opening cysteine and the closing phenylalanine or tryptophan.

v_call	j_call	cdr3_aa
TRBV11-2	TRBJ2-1	ASSLGGWGSAQQF
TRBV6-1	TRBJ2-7	ASSGSTGVSNEQY
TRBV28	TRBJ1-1	ASTLGSGGNTEAF
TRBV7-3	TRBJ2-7	ASSLGSASGEQY
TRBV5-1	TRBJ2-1	ASSFRGGESSYNEQF
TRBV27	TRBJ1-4	ASSLIAGPPMEKLF
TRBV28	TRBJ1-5	ASSLFEGAQPQH
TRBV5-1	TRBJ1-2	ASSQTGDSGYT
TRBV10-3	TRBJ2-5	AISDQTGIEAQY
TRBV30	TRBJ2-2	AYPPFGGSTGELF
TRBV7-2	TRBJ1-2	ASSLDSGANYGYT
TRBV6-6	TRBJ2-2	ASRGTDVTGELF
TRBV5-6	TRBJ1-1	ASRPEGPNTEAF
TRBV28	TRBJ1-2	ASNSGNYGYT
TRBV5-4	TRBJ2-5	ASSAGQGGETQY
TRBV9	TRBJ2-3	ASSVAGSSGTDTQY
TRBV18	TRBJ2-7	ASSRTPGHSSYEQY
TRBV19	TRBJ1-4	ASSPRTGGPTEKLF
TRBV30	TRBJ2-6	ASGTGWLGANVLT
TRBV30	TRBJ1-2	AWSARGGYGYT
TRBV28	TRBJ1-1	ASRPLLKGSAEAF
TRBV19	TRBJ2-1	ASSIRAGVAYNEQF
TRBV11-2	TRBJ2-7	ASSLTSRGGGTYYEQY
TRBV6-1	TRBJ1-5	ASSEVPKDQPQH
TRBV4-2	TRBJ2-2	ASSQDTGANTGELF
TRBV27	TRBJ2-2	ASSTSGRSGELF
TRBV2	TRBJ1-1	ASSGQVNTEAF
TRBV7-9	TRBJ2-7	ASSLSRDSYEQY
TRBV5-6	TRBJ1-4	ASSPGVSLETATNEKLF
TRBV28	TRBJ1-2	ASSSTEFYGYT
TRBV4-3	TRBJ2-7	ASSQDLTSGRNDEQY